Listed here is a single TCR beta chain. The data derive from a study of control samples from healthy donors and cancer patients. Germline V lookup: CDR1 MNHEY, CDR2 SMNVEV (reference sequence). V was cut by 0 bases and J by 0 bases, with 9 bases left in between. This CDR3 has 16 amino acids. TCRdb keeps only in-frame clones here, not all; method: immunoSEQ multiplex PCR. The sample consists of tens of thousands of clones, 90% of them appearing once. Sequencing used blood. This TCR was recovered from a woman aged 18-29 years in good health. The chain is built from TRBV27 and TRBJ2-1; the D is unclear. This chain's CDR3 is CASSLSAQSSYNEQFF. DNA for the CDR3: TGTGCCAGCAGTTTATCAGCCCAAAGCTCCTACAATGAGCAGTTCTTC.